These 15 T cell receptor beta chains share one sample of origin, sequenced in a study of T cell responses to AZD1222 COVID-19 vaccine. Using immunoSEQ multiplex PCR, the repertoire was profiled, and TCRdb retains in-frame clones only, with some absent. The sample lists approximately 120,000 clones; around 92% were seen once. The sample consisted of peripheral blood, taken on day 0 of AZD1222 vaccination. Every receptor here comes from an adult in good health.

The chain couples TRBV7-3 to TRBJ2-2; 7 bases agree with TRBD1. The CDR3 spans 14 residues. CDR1 and CDR2 from the germline V gene are SGHTA and FQGTGA. Trimming took 2 bases from V and 7 from J; bases not matched to a gene: 4. In DNA, the CDR3 is TGTGCCAGCAGCTTACAACAGGGGCTCGGGGAGCTGTTTTTT. The encoded protein is CASSLQQGLGELFF.

The CDR3 loop is CASSSVGQGWTEAFF. DNA of the CDR3: TGTGCCAGCAGCTCAGTGGGACAGGGTTGGACTGAAGCTTTCTTT. The chain employs TRBV7-2 and TRBJ1-1, with TRBD1 matching 9 bases. The germline V gene has CDR1 SGHTA and CDR2 FQGNSA. The V gene end was trimmed by 4 bases and the J gene end by 5 bases; junction bases not matched to a gene: 8. The CDR3 length is 15 residues.

This chain uses TRBV10-1 with TRBJ2-7; 7 bases fit TRBD1. The CDR3 contains 20 residues. Germline V gene sequence: CDR1 WNHNN, CDR2 SYGVQD (reference sequence). Trimming cost V 3 bases and J 7 bases; bases outside gene matches: 27. The CDR3 DNA sequence: TGCGCCAGCAGTGATATTGGGATTAAACCCGGGACAGCCGAAATGTGTGAGCAGTACTTC. Translating it yields CASSDIGIKPGTAEMCEQYF.

V and J are TRBV10-3 and TRBJ2-6; D is ambiguous. The CDR3 is made up of 14 amino acids. Germline V gene data show CDR1 as ENHRY and CDR2 as SYGVKD. Trimming took off 2 bases at V and 1 base at J, with 3 bases between the two ends. The CDR3 DNA is TGTGCCATCAGTGAGGGTTCTGGGGCCAACGTCCTGACTTTC. It encodes CAISEGSGANVLTF.

The CDR3, as DNA: TGTGCCAGTAGTATAAGATCGGGAGGGGGTCAGCCCCAGCATTTT. Translation: CASSIRSGGGQPQHF. V usage is TRBV19 and J usage is TRBJ1-5, with a possible D match to TRBD1 (6 bases). V lost 2 bases, J lost 6 bases, and 14 bases lay in between. This CDR3 spans 15 amino acids. The germline CDR1 and CDR2 sequences are LNHDA and SQIVND (reference sequence).

The chain joins TRBV7-3 to TRBJ1-2; D gene uncertain. With 1 base removed from V and 0 bases from J, the gap between germline ends came to 3 bases. Germline V lookup: CDR1 SGHTA, CDR2 FQGTGA. This CDR3 has 13 residues. The CDR3 here is CASSLRANYGYTF. The CDR3 coding sequence is TGTGCCAGCAGCTTAAGAGCTAACTATGGCTACACCTTC. Supplemented by reference TRBV7-3 and TRBJ1-2, the full variable domain reads GAGVSQTPSNKVTEKGKYVELRCDPISGHTALYWYRQSLGQGPEFLIYFQGTGAADDSGLPNDRFFAVRPEGSVSTLKIQRTERGDSAVYLCASSLRANYGYTFGSGTRLTVV.

This chain connects TRBV7-2 to TRBJ2-2, with D possibly TRBD2 on 6 matching bases. Germline CDR1 reads SGHTA; CDR2 reads FQGNSA. V was pared by 4 bases and J by 2 bases, with 14 bases between. The CDR3 totals 16 residues. The CDR3 loop reads CASSSAGILNTGELFF. DNA for the CDR3: TGTGCCAGCAGCTCGGCGGGGATACTAAACACCGGGGAGCTGTTTTTT.

V is TRBV14 and J is TRBJ1-6; D not certain. Trimming stripped 4 bases from V and 0 bases from J, with 7 bases between. The germline gives CDR1 SGHDN, CDR2 FVKESK. The CDR3 covers 15 residues. For the CDR3, the DNA is TGTGCCAGCAGCCGCATAAGCTCCTATAATTCACCCCTCCACTTT. This gives the protein CASSRISSYNSPLHF.

CDR3: CASSRIAGLRDSPLHF. CDR3 bases: TGTGCCAGCAGCAGAATCGCGGGACTCAGGGATTCACCCCTCCACTTT. The gene calls are TRBV5-6 and TRBJ1-6; TRBD1 is a possible D gene (5 bases). V dropped 4 bases and J dropped 8 bases, with 19 bases sitting between them. Germline V lookup: CDR1 SGHDT, CDR2 YYEEEE. CDR3 length: 16 amino acids.

The chain joins TRBV30 to TRBJ1-4; the match to TRBD1 covers 10 bases. This CDR3 contains 15 residues. Looked up from germline, CDR1 is GTSNPN and CDR2 is SVGIG (reference sequence). Germline trimming cut 0 bases from V and 7 bases from J; bases unmatched to any gene: 5. In DNA, the CDR3 is TGTGCCTGGAGTGTACGGGGGACAGGGGCTGAAAAACTGTTTTTT. It codes for CAWSVRGTGAEKLFF.

The gene calls are TRBV3-1 (or the pseudogene TRBV3-2) and TRBJ2-5; maybe TRBD1 (5 bases). This CDR3 has 18 residues. Per the germline V gene, CDR1 is LGHDT and CDR2 is YNNKEL (reference sequence). Trimming removed 4 bases from V and 2 bases from J, with 23 bases in between. The CDR3 region is CASSPRTISNQGQETQYF. CDR3 DNA: TGTGCCAGCAGCCCCCGGACGATCTCAAATCAGGGACAAGAGACCCAGTACTTC.

The gene calls are TRBV6-5 and TRBJ2-1, with D tentatively TRBD1 (6 bases). Per the germline V gene, CDR1 is MNHEY and CDR2 is SVGAGI. V shed 3 bases and J shed 2 bases, with 8 bases lying between them. The CDR3 has 14 residues. The DNA for the CDR3 is TGTGCCAGCAGTTATCAGGGGCCCTACAATGAGCAGTTCTTC. This encodes CASSYQGPYNEQFF.

V gene TRBV7-3 combines with J gene TRBJ2-1; D gene unclear. Germline lookup yields CDR1 SGHTA and CDR2 FQGTGA. The germline V and J ends were trimmed by 1 base and 5 bases, with 9 bases remaining between them. The CDR3 has 14 residues. The CDR3 sequence: CASSLMADHNEQFF. CDR3 nucleotide sequence: TGTGCCAGCAGCTTAATGGCAGACCACAATGAGCAGTTCTTC.

This clone was observed once. The genes are TRBV5-1 and TRBJ2-1, with D unclear. This CDR3 is 15 amino acids long. The germline V and J ends were trimmed by 0 bases and 0 bases, with 7 bases remaining between them. CDR1 SGHRS and CDR2 YFSETQ come from the germline V gene. CDR3 nucleotide sequence: TGCGCCAGCAGCTTGGAGAGGAGCTCCTACAATGAGCAGTTCTTC. This sequence encodes CASSLERSSYNEQFF.

The chain uses TRBV7-3 and TRBJ1-6; D is undetermined. Germline assignment: CDR1 SGHTA and CDR2 FQGTGA. Trimming removed 2 bases from V and 4 bases from J, with 6 bases in between. The CDR3 contains 14 residues. DNA for the CDR3: TGTGCCAGCAGCTTAGACGTTTATAATTCACCCCTCCACTTT. This gives the protein CASSLDVYNSPLHF.